Listed here are 10 T cell receptor beta chains from one sample, sequenced in a study of cytomegalovirus exposure and HLA in healthy donors. 13 Jbeta primers and 60 Vbeta primers were used for the PCR. TCRdb's table, derived via immunoSEQ multiplex PCR, lists solely in-frame clones and lacks some. The sample holds approximately 50,000 clones; 55% to 65% are singletons and the top ten take 12%. Sequenced input: PBMCs. The receptors here all came from a human donor in good health.

This chain links TRBV6-1 with TRBJ1-2; 10 bases line up with TRBD1. Germline V CDR1 and CDR2: MNHNS, SASEGT. The CDR3 has 15 amino acids. After removal of 6 bases from V and 4 bases from J, the junction contained 8 bases not matched to a gene. The CDR3: CASREPTGGGYGYTF. DNA for the CDR3: TGTGCCAGCAGGGAACCGACAGGGGGCGGCTATGGCTACACCTTC.

The chain employs TRBV4-3 and TRBJ1-5; D is unclear. Germline V gives CDR1 LGHNA, CDR2 YSLEER. The CDR3 is made up of 15 amino acids. V lost 0 bases to trimming and J lost 0 bases, with 6 bases between them. CDR3 coding DNA: TGCGCCAGCAGCCAAGAAAACTTTAGCAATCAGCCCCAGCATTTT. This encodes CASSQENFSNQPQHF.

The V gene is TRBV7-2, the J gene TRBJ1-2; D may be TRBD1 (6 bases). Trimming removed 0 bases at V and 2 bases at J, with 7 bases between. The CDR3 length is 14 residues. Per the germline V gene, CDR1 is SGHTA and CDR2 is FQGNSA. CDR3 sequence (DNA): TGTGCCAGCAGCTTAGCCCAGGGGAACTATGGCTACACCTTC. It codes for CASSLAQGNYGYTF.

This rearrangement joins TRBV19 to TRBJ1-1; TRBD1 might be the D (5 bases). V lost 7 bases and J lost 9, with 15 bases in between. The germline V gene has CDR1 LNHDA and CDR2 SQIVND (reference sequence). The CDR3 spans 12 residues. The CDR3 DNA reads TGTGCCAGTACCGGTAGCCAGGGTAAAGCTTTCTTT. This translates into CASTGSQGKAFF.

The chain uses TRBV7-2 and TRBJ2-3; 8 nucleotides match TRBD2. Trimming removed 5 bases from V and 6 bases from J; junction bases left unmatched: 4. The CDR3 is 13 amino acids. Germline CDR1 and CDR2: SGHTA and FQGNSA. CDR3 bases: TGTGCCAGCAGCCTTAGCGGGGTCGATACGCAGTATTTT. Its protein product is CASSLSGVDTQYF. The full variable domain, completed using reference TRBV7-2 and TRBJ2-3, is GAGVSQSPSNKVTEKGKDVELRCDPISGHTALYWYRQSLGQGLEFLIYFQGNSAPDKSGLPSDRFSAERTGGSVSTLTIQRTQQEDSAVYLCASSLSGVDTQYFGPGTRLTVL.

CDR3 amino acids: CASSLAGLDSYTEAFF. The CDR3 coding sequence is TGTGCCAGCAGCTTAGCTGGCCTTGACAGCTACACTGAAGCTTTCTTT. This chain links TRBV7-2 with TRBJ1-1; tentatively, D is TRBD1 (5 bases). V was shortened by 0 bases and J by 3 bases, with 14 bases between the two germline ends. In germline, CDR1 is SGHTA, CDR2 FQGNSA. This CDR3 is built from 16 residues.

The gene calls are TRBV7-8 and TRBJ2-7; 7 nucleotides agree with TRBD2. The V and J ends lost 0 bases and 2 bases, in that order; junction bases with no gene match: 1. From germline, CDR1 is SGHVS and CDR2 FQNEAQ. The CDR3 length is 14 residues. As DNA, the CDR3 is TGTGCCAGCAGCTTAGCGGGGACTACCTACGAGCAGTACTTC. This gives the protein CASSLAGTTYEQYF.

V is TRBV19 and J is TRBJ2-2; TRBD1 aligns across 12 bases. The CDR3 totals 16 residues. Germline CDR1 LNHDA, CDR2 SQIVND (reference sequence). V shed 5 bases and J 4 bases; nucleotides not matched to a gene: 5. CDR3 protein: CASSWDRGRRTGELFF. The CDR3 nucleotides are TGTGCCAGTAGTTGGGACAGGGGGCGTCGCACCGGGGAGCTGTTTTTT.

In DNA, the CDR3 is TGTGCCATCTACGGTGGGTCTAGCGGGAGTTCCTACGAGCAGTACTTC. Translation gives CAIYGGSSGSSYEQYF. The V call is TRBV10-3, the J call TRBJ2-7; 10 bases map to TRBD2. Trimming removed 8 bases from V and 1 base from J; junction bases left unmatched: 11. Per the germline V gene, CDR1 is ENHRY and CDR2 is SYGVKD. The CDR3 totals 16 residues.

The chain couples TRBV7-9 to TRBJ2-3; tentative D call: TRBD1 (6 bases). The CDR3 runs to 14 residues. V was clipped by 0 bases and J by 5 bases, with 9 bases between them. Germline V lookup: CDR1 SEHNR, CDR2 FQNEAQ (reference sequence). CDR3 region: CASSLAQGRDTQYF. CDR3 coding DNA: TGTGCCAGCAGCTTAGCACAGGGAAGAGATACGCAGTATTTT.